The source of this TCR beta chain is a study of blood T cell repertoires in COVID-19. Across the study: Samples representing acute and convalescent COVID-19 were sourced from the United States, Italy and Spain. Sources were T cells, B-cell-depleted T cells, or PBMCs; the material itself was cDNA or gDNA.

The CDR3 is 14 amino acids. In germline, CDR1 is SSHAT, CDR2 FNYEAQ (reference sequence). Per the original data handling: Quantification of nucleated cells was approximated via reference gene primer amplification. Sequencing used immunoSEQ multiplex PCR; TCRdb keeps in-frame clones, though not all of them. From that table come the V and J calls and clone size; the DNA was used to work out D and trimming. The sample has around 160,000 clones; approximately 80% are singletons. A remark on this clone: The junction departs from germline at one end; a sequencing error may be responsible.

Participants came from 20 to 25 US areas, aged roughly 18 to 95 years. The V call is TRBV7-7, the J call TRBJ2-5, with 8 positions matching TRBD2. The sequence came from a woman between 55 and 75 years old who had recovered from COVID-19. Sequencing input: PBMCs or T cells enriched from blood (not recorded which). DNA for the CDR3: TGTGCTAGCAGCGCTTCCGGGGGGGTGGAGACCCAGTACTTC. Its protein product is CASSASGGVETQYF.